This T cell receptor beta chain was recorded in a study of shared clonotypes between healthy human individuals. The protocol was immunoSEQ multiplex PCR, while the TCRdb copy is restricted to in-frame clones and leaves out a portion. This sample has approximately 600,000 clones; approximately 96% occur once, and the top ten carry 0.11%. With 8 bases removed from V and 5 bases from J, the gap between germline ends came to 15 bases. The germline CDR1 and CDR2 sequences are SNHLY and FYNNEI. This CDR3 has 14 amino acids. Naive CD8 cells lacked CD45RO, underwent positive selection for CCR7 and left out terminally differentiated effector memory CD45RA+ cells.

The sequence derives from a woman in her twenties or thirties in good health. Sequencing used naive CD8+ T cells sorted from blood. V usage is TRBV2 and J usage is TRBJ2-2, with TRBD1 as a possible D gene (6 bases). The CDR3 protein is CASGGGLSTGELFF. In DNA, the CDR3 is TGTGCCAGCGGGGGCGGACTTTCAACCGGGGAGCTGTTTTTT.